Below are 2 T cell receptor beta chains sequenced from a single sample in a study of T-cell memory formation after mild COVID-19. TCRdb re-called the 5' RACE reads with MiXCR, one entry per CDR3 protein. The data hold a few hundred thousand distinct CDR3 sequences, with roughly 21% observed a single time. Sequencing used PBMCs or a T cell subset sorted from them (not recorded which). The source is a man younger than 30 who had mild COVID-19 (a few samples of this study predate the infection). Cell type and time point are not known.

V and J are TRBV12-3 or TRBV12-4 and TRBJ1-1; D uncertain. V was trimmed by 2 bases and J by 0 bases, leaving 13 bases between them. The CDR3 extends over 16 amino acids. The CDR3 sequence is CASSLRSGSMNTEAFF. The CDR3 DNA reads TGTGCCAGCAGTTTAAGGTCGGGGAGCATGAACACTGAAGCTTTCTTT.

The chain is built from TRBV28 and TRBJ2-7, with D tentatively TRBD2 (5 bases). V was trimmed by 1 base and J by 5 bases, leaving 12 bases between them. Germline lookup yields CDR1 MDHEN and CDR2 SYDVKM. The CDR3 length is 14 residues. The DNA for the CDR3 is TGTGCCAGCAGTTTATCGCCTAGCCAAAACGAGCAGTACGTC. Translating gives CASSLSPSQNEQYV.